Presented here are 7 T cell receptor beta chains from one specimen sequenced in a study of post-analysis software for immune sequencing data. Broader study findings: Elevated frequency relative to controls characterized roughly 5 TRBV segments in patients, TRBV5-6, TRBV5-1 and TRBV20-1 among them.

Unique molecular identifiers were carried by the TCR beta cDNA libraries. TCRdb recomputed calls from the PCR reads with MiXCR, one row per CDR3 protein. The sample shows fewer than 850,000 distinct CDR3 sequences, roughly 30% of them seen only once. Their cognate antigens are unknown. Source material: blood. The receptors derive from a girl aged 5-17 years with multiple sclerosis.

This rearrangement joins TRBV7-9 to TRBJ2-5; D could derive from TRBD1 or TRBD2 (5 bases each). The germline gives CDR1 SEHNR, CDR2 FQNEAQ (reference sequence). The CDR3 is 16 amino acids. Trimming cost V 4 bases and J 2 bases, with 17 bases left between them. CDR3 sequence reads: CASSSNRRDGQETQYF. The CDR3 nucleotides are TGTGCCAGCAGCTCCAACCGAAGGGACGGTCAAGAGACCCAGTACTTC.

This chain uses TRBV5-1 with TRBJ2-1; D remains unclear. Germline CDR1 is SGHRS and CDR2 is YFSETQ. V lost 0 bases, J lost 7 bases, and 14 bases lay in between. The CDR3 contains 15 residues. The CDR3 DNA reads TGCGCCAGCAGCTTGGCCGTAGGGATGCTGAATGAGCAGTTCTTC. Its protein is CASSLAVGMLNEQFF.

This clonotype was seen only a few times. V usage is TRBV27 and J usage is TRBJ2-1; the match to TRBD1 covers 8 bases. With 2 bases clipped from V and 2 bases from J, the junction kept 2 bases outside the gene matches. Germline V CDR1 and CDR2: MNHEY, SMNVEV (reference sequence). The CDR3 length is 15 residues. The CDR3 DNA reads TGTGCCAGCAGTTTAGAGACAGGGGCCTACAATGAGCAGTTCTTC. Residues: CASSLETGAYNEQFF.

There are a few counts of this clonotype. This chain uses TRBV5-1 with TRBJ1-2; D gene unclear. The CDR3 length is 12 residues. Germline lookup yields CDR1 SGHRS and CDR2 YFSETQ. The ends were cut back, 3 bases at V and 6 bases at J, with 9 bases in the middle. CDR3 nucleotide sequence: TGCGCCAGCAGCTGGGGTGGGGATGGCTACACCTTC. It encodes CASSWGGDGYTF. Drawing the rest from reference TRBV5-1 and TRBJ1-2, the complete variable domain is KAGVTQTPRYLIKTRGQQVTLSCSPISGHRSVSWYQQTPGQGLQFLFEYFSETQRNKGNFPGRFSGRQFSNSRSEMNVSTLELGDSALYLCASSWGGDGYTFGSGTRLTVV.

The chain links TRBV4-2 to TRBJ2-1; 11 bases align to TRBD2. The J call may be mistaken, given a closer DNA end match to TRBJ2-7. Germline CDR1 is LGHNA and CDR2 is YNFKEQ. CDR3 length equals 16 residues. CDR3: CASSPGLAGPYNEQYF. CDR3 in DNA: TGTGCCAGCAGCCCCGGACTAGCGGGCCCCTACAATGAGCAGTACTTC.

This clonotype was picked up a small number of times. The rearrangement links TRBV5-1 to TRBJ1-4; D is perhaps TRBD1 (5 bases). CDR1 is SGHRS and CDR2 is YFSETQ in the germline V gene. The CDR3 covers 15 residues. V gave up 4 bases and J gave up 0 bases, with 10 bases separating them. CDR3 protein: CASSGTGATNEKLFF. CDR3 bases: TGCGCCAGCAGCGGGACGGGAGCAACTAATGAAAAACTGTTTTTT.

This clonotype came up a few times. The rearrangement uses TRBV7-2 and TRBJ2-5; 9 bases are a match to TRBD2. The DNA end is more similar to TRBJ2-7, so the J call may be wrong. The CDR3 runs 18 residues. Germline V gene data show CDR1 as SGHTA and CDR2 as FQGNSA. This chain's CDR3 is CASSSHTRPSGDWNEQYF. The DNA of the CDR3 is TGTGCCAGCAGCTCTCATACTCGACCTAGCGGGGATTGGAACGAGCAGTACTTC.